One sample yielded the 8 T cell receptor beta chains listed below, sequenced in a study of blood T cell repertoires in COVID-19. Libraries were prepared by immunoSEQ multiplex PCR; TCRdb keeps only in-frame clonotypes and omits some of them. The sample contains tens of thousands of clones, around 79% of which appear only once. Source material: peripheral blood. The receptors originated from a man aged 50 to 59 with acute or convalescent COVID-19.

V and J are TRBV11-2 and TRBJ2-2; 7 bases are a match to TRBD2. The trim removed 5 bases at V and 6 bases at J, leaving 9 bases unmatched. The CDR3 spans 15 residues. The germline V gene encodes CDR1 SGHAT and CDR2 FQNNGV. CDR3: CASSQGLVLSGELFF. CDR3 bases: TGTGCCAGCAGCCAAGGACTAGTTCTGTCCGGGGAGCTGTTTTTT.

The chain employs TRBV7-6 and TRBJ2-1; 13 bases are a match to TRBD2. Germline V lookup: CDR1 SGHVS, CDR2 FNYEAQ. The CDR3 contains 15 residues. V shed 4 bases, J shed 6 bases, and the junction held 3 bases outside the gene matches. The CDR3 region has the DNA TGTGCCAGCAGCTCAGGACTAGCGGGGGTCAATGAGCAGTTCTTC. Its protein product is CASSSGLAGVNEQFF.

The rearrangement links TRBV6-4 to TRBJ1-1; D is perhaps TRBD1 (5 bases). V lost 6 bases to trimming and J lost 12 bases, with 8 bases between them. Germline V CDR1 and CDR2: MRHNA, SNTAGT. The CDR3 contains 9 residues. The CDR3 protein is CASRGESFF. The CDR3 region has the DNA TGTGCCAGCAGAGGGGAATCTTTCTTT.

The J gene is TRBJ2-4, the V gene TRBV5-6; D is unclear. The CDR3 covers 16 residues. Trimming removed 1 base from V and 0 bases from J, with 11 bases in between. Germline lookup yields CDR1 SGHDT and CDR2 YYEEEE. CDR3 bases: TGTGCCAGCAGCTTGTTGCAGGCGCTAGCCAAAAACATTCAGTACTTC. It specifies CASSLLQALAKNIQYF.

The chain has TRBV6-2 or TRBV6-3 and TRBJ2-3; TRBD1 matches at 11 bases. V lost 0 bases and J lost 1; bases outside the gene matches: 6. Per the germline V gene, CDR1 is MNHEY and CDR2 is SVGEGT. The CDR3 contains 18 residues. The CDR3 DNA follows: TGTGCCAGCAGTTACTCGGGACAGGGGGTCGTGGGCACAGATACGCAGTATTTT. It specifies CASSYSGQGVVGTDTQYF.

The CDR3 region is CASSLTGLTGSDEKLFF. CDR3 nucleotides: TGCGCCAGCAGTCTTACAGGGTTGACGGGAAGCGATGAAAAACTGTTTTTT. The J gene is TRBJ1-4, the V gene TRBV23-1, with a tentative D call TRBD1 (6 bases). TRBV23-1 is identified as an open reading frame with a role that is uncertain. The CDR3 has 17 residues. Trimming pared 4 bases from V and 6 bases from J, leaving 21 bases between.

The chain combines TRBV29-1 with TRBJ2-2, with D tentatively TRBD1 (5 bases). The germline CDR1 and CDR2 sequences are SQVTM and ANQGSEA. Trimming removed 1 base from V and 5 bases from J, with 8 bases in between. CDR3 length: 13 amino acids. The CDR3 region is CSVEAQGTGELFF. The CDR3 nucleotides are TGCAGCGTTGAAGCCCAGGGAACCGGGGAGCTGTTTTTT.

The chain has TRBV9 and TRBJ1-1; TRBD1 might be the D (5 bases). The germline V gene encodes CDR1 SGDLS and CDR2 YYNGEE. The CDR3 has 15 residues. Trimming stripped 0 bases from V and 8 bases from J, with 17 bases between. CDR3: CASSVAGERGGEAFF. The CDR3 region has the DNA TGTGCCAGCAGCGTAGCGGGCGAGAGGGGAGGGGAAGCTTTCTTT.